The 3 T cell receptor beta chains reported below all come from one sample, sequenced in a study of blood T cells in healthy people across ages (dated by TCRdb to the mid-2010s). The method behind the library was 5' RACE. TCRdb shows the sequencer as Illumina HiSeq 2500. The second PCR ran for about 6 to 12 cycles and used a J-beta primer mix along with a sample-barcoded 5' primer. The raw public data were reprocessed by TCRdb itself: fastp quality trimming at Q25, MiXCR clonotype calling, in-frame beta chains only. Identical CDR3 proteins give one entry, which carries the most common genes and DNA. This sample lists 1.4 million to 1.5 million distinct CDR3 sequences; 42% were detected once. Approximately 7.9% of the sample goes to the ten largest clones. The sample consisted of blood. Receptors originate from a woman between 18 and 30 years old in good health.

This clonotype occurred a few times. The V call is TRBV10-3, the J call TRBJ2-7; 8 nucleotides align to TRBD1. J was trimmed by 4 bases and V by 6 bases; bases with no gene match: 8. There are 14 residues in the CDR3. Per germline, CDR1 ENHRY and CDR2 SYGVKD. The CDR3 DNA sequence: TGTGCCATCAGGGATACAGGGGGAGGTTACGAGCAGTACTTC. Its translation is CAIRDTGGGYEQYF.

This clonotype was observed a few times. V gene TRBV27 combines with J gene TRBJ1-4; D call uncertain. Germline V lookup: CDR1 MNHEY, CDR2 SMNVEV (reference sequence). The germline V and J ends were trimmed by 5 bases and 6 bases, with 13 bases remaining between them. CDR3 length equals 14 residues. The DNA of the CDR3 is TGTGCCAGCAGTAAAGCCGGGAATTATGAAAAACTGTTTTTT. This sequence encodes CASSKAGNYEKLFF.

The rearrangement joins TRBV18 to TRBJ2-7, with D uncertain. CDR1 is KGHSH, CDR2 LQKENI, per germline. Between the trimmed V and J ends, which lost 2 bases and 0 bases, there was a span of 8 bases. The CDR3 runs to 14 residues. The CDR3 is CASSPYTHSYEQYF. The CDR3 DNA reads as TGTGCCAGCTCACCATACACCCACTCCTACGAGCAGTACTTC. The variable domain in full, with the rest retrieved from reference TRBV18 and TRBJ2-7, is NAGVMQNPRHLVRRRGQEARLRCSPMKGHSHVYWYRQLPEEGLKFMVYLQKENIIDESGMPKERFSAEFPKEGPSILRIQQVVRGDSAAYFCASSPYTHSYEQYFGPGTRLTVT.